The 29 T cell receptor beta chains below all came from one sample that was sequenced in a study of graft-versus-host responses after intestinal transplantation. These receptors lack a known antigen. Sequencing used immunoSEQ multiplex PCR; TCRdb keeps in-frame clones, though not all of them. The sample lists 30,000 to 45,000 clones; about 93% were seen once. The specimen comprised unstimulated CD8+ T cells sorted from spleen or lymph node cells, sampled before transplant. The receptors here all came from a human donor who was the organ donor for an intestinal transplant.

CDR3 loop: CASSYSFGGGNGYTF. Written as DNA, the CDR3 is TGTGCCAGCAGTTACAGTTTCGGGGGAGGCAATGGCTACACCTTC. The chain combines TRBV6-5 with TRBJ1-2; D may be TRBD1 (5 bases). Trimming stripped 2 bases from V and 6 bases from J, with 16 bases between. CDR1 is MNHEY and CDR2 is SVGAGI in the germline V gene. The CDR3 spans 15 residues.

The rearrangement uses TRBV30 and TRBJ1-1; D gene unclear. V lost 3 bases to trimming and J lost 9 bases, with 20 bases between them. CDR3 length equals 14 residues. CDR1 is GTSNPN, CDR2 SVGIG, per germline (reference sequence). As DNA, the CDR3 is TGTGCCTGGAGGAACCCCGTCGCCCTCAGACAAGCTTTCTTT. Residues: CAWRNPVALRQAFF.

V and J are TRBV7-9 and TRBJ2-5; D is unclear. The CDR3 totals 14 residues. Germline CDR1 and CDR2: SEHNR and FQNEAQ (reference sequence). V was pared by 2 bases and J by 1 base, with 8 bases between. Written as DNA, the CDR3 is TGTGCCAGCAGCTTAATAGACACCCAAGAGACCCAGTACTTC. This translates into CASSLIDTQETQYF.

The chain combines TRBV7-9 with TRBJ2-5, with 10 bases lining up with TRBD2. The germline gives CDR1 SEHNR, CDR2 FQNEAQ (reference sequence). The CDR3 is 15 residues long. V was pared by 6 bases and J by 4 bases, with 8 bases of the junction left unmatched. Here the CDR3 reads CASRAVAGGIETQYF. CDR3 nucleotide sequence: TGTGCCAGCAGAGCCGTAGCGGGAGGAATAGAGACCCAGTACTTC.

The V and J genes are TRBV7-9 and TRBJ2-3, with D unresolved. CDR3 length equals 12 residues. Trimming shortened V by 4 bases and J by 3 bases, and 5 bases separated the two germline ends. Germline CDR1 reads SEHNR; CDR2 reads FQNEAQ (reference sequence). The CDR3 DNA reads TGTGCCAGCAGCTACGAAACAGATACGCAGTATTTT. Its protein is CASSYETDTQYF.

The chain carries TRBV4-3 and TRBJ2-7; possibly TRBD2 for D (5 bases). Germline V lookup: CDR1 LGHNA, CDR2 YSLEER. The CDR3 loop spans 14 amino acids. Trimming took 0 bases from V and 2 from J, leaving 8 bases between them. The CDR3 sequence: CASSQDYGTYEQYF. CDR3 bases: TGCGCCAGCAGCCAAGATTACGGGACCTACGAGCAGTACTTC.

The chain has TRBV20-1 and TRBJ2-1; D ambiguous. The CDR3 consists of 11 residues. CDR1 is DFQATT, CDR2 SNEGSKA, per germline (reference sequence). Trimming removed 6 bases from V and 10 bases from J, with 13 bases in between. DNA for the CDR3: TGCAGTGCCCCTCGGGCCTACGAGCAGTTCTTC. Amino acids: CSAPRAYEQFF.

The chain has TRBV5-1 and TRBJ1-2; D might be TRBD1 (5 bases). Trimming left V 3 bases short and J 7 bases short, with 16 bases between. The germline V gene has CDR1 SGHRS and CDR2 YFSETQ. This CDR3 has 14 residues. The CDR3 reads CASSSIYPQGGYTF. CDR3 nucleotides: TGCGCCAGCAGCTCCATATATCCCCAGGGTGGCTACACCTTC.

This clone was detected only once. V gene TRBV18 combines with J gene TRBJ2-5; 10 bases are shared with TRBD2. CDR3 length equals 20 residues. The ends lost 3 bases at V and 2 bases at J; junction bases unmatched: 18. CDR1 KGHSH and CDR2 LQKENI come from the germline V gene. DNA for the CDR3: TGTGCCAGCTCACCGAGTCAGTTAGCGGGAGGACTCAGAACTCAAGAGACCCAGTACTTC. Encoded protein: CASSPSQLAGGLRTQETQYF.

The chain combines TRBV21-1 with TRBJ2-1; the table's TRBD2 call for D was not verified on the DNA. TRBV21-1 is assigned pseudogene status. This CDR3 has 13 amino acids. DNA of the CDR3: TGTGCCAGCAGCAGGGAGGTAGGGGATGAGCAGTTCTTC. It specifies CASSREVGDEQFF.

This rearrangement joins TRBV7-3 to TRBJ2-2, with 11 bases fitting TRBD1. This CDR3 has 19 amino acids. V dropped 1 base and J dropped 5; count of bases not matched to a gene: 12. Looked up from germline, CDR1 is SGHTA and CDR2 is FQGTGA. CDR3 DNA sequence: TGTGCCAGCAGCTTAATAGGCTTATCCGGGACAGGGGGGACCGGGGAGCTGTTTTTT. Translated, it gives CASSLIGLSGTGGTGELFF. Full variable domain (remainder filled in from reference TRBV7-3 and TRBJ2-2): GAGVSQTPSNKVTEKGKYVELRCDPISGHTALYWYRQSLGQGPEFLIYFQGTGAADDSGLPNDRFFAVRPEGSVSTLKIQRTERGDSAVYLCASSLIGLSGTGGTGELFFGEGSRLTVL.

This clone was detected only once. V is TRBV7-3 and J is TRBJ2-1, with 11 bases identical to TRBD2. This CDR3 is built from 15 residues. V shed 5 bases and J 8 bases; nucleotides not matched to a gene: 8. CDR1 is SGHTA, CDR2 FQGTGA, per germline. CDR3 DNA sequence: TGTGCCAGCAGCCAGACTAGCGGGACAGCCCATGAGCAGTTCTTC. Translated, it gives CASSQTSGTAHEQFF.

V and J are TRBV28 and TRBJ2-3; tentatively, D is TRBD2 (7 bases). With 8 bases removed from V and 3 bases from J, the gap between germline ends came to 12 bases. This CDR3 is 13 amino acids long. Germline CDR1 and CDR2: MDHEN and SYDVKM. CDR3 sequence: CASAGEGTDTQYF. The CDR3 region has the DNA TGTGCCAGCGCAGGGGAGGGGACAGATACGCAGTATTTT.

The CDR3 DNA sequence: TGTGCCAGCAGACTAGGACGGCTACCTCTCTACGAGCAGTACTTC. This gives the protein CASRLGRLPLYEQYF. The gene calls are TRBV28 and TRBJ2-7; D might be TRBD2 (5 bases). The CDR3 has 15 residues. V gave up 6 bases and J gave up 3 bases, with 18 bases separating them. The germline CDR1 and CDR2 sequences are MDHEN and SYDVKM.

The rearrangement links TRBV9 to TRBJ2-4; D is unclear. This CDR3 is built from 15 residues. CDR1 SGDLS and CDR2 YYNGEE come from the germline V gene. V lost 2 bases and J 0 bases, leaving 9 bases between the germline ends. The CDR3 nucleotides are TGTGCCAGCAGCGTCAATACTGGAGCCAAAAACATTCAGTACTTC. Translated, it gives CASSVNTGAKNIQYF.

This clone appeared once. The chain is built from TRBV4-1 and TRBJ2-1; 11 nucleotides line up with TRBD2. V was pared by 5 bases and J by 4 bases, with 4 bases of the junction left unmatched. This CDR3 region has 15 residues. Germline V gives CDR1 MGHRA, CDR2 YSYEKL. The CDR3 coding sequence is TGCGCCAGCAGCTTAGCGGGAGGGCCTTACAATGAGCAGTTCTTC. Amino acids: CASSLAGGPYNEQFF.

The chain carries TRBV7-6 and TRBJ1-1; 8 bases fit TRBD1. The ends lost 1 base at V and 5 bases at J; junction bases unmatched: 9. The CDR3 runs to 16 residues. Germline V gene sequence: CDR1 SGHVS, CDR2 FNYEAQ. The CDR3 loop reads CASSLVPPDRVTEAFF. CDR3 DNA: TGTGCCAGCAGCTTAGTCCCCCCGGACAGGGTAACTGAAGCTTTCTTT.

The chain uses TRBV19 and TRBJ1-3, with TRBD1 matching 8 bases. CDR1 and CDR2 from the germline V gene are LNHDA and SQIVND (reference sequence). This CDR3 has 15 residues. The V segment lost 2 bases and the J segment 8 bases; nucleotides outside the gene matches: 8. CDR3 DNA: TGTGCCAGTAGTATACCCCTCTCAGGGGGCCACACCATATATTTT. Its protein product is CASSIPLSGGHTIYF.

V usage is TRBV6-5 and J usage is TRBJ2-1; D gene ambiguous. From germline, CDR1 is MNHEY and CDR2 SVGAGI. V lost 2 bases to trimming and J lost 6 bases, with 2 bases between them. The CDR3 has 11 residues. The CDR3, as DNA: TGTGCCAGCAGTTACGGCAATGAGCAGTTCTTC. It is translated as CASSYGNEQFF.

The chain joins TRBV7-6 to TRBJ2-7, with TRBD1 identical over 8 bases. Germline CDR1 and CDR2: SGHVS and FNYEAQ. This CDR3 is built from 15 residues. The ends lost 1 base at V and 3 bases at J; junction bases unmatched: 5. CDR3 nucleotide sequence: TGTGCCAGCAGCTTAGATAGGGACAGGCGCTACGAGCAGTACTTC. Translating gives CASSLDRDRRYEQYF.

The rearrangement links TRBV19 to TRBJ1-2, with D perhaps matching TRBD1 (6 bases). The CDR3 spans 17 residues. Germline-derived CDR1 and CDR2 are LNHDA and SQIVND (reference sequence). V lost 3 bases and J lost 3, with 20 bases in between. The CDR3 here is CASSIGDRWRGDYGYTF. Written as DNA, the CDR3 is TGTGCCAGTAGTATTGGTGACAGGTGGCGAGGAGACTATGGCTACACCTTC.

The rearrangement uses TRBV27 and TRBJ1-1; D is uncertain. V was shortened by 2 bases and J by 5 bases, with 12 bases between the two germline ends. The CDR3 has 14 amino acids. The germline gives CDR1 MNHEY, CDR2 SMNVEV (reference sequence). CDR3 DNA sequence: TGTGCCAGCAGTTTAAGTGGGAGTAGGACTGAAGCTTTCTTT. It codes for CASSLSGSRTEAFF.

The chain combines TRBV11-3 with TRBJ2-1; TRBD2 matches 9 bases. Germline V lookup: CDR1 SGHNT, CDR2 YENEEA. This CDR3 is built from 19 residues. J was trimmed by 0 bases and V by 1 base; bases with no gene match: 10. The CDR3 region has the DNA TGTGCCAGCAGCTTAGGTCCTAGCGGGATCGATCCCTCCTACAATGAGCAGTTCTTC. Protein product: CASSLGPSGIDPSYNEQFF.

The chain is built from TRBV5-4 and TRBJ2-1; TRBD2 aligns across 12 bases. V trimming: 0 bases; J trimming: 6 bases; junction bases outside the gene matches: 4. Germline V gene lookup returns CDR1 SGHNT and CDR2 YYREEE (reference sequence). The CDR3 totals 16 residues. The CDR3 sequence: CASSLAELAGGNEQFF. CDR3 DNA: TGTGCCAGCAGCTTGGCTGAACTAGCGGGAGGCAATGAGCAGTTCTTC. The full variable domain, rest sourced from reference TRBV5-4 and TRBJ2-1, is ETGVTQSPTHLIKTRGQQVTLRCSSQSGHNTVSWYQQALGQGPQFIFQYYREEENGRGNFPPRFSGLQFPNYSSELNVNALELDDSALYLCASSLAELAGGNEQFFGPGTRLTVL.

CDR3 sequence: CASSQDPGQGGEPQHF. The DNA of the CDR3 is TGCGCCAGCAGCCAAGACCCGGGACAGGGAGGGGAGCCCCAGCATTTT. The rearrangement uses TRBV4-1 and TRBJ1-5; 9 bases map to TRBD1. CDR3 length: 16 residues. J was trimmed by 8 bases and V by 0 bases; bases with no gene match: 8. Germline-derived CDR1 and CDR2 are MGHRA and YSYEKL.

This rearrangement joins TRBV4-3 to TRBJ2-3; D is unresolved. The V gene's germline CDR1 is LGHNA and CDR2 YSLEER. CDR3 size: 15 residues. The V and J ends lost 0 bases and 2 bases respectively, with 9 bases between them. The CDR3 region is CASSQDPHYTDTQYF. CDR3 nucleotides: TGCGCCAGCAGCCAAGATCCCCACTACACAGATACGCAGTATTTT.

The chain combines TRBV4-1 with TRBJ2-1; 16 bases match TRBD2. This CDR3 spans 21 amino acids. CDR1 MGHRA and CDR2 YSYEKL come from the germline V gene. V dropped 0 bases and J dropped 10; count of bases not matched to a gene: 18. The chain's CDR3 is CASSQDAGTSGRVPLWGEQFF. The CDR3 coding sequence is TGCGCCAGCAGCCAAGATGCAGGGACTAGCGGGAGGGTCCCTCTTTGGGGGGAGCAGTTCTTC.

The chain has TRBV5-6 and TRBJ1-2; D remains ambiguous. CDR3 length equals 15 residues. Per germline, CDR1 SGHDT and CDR2 YYEEEE. Trimming removed 0 bases at V and 4 bases at J, with 13 bases between. CDR3 bases: TGTGCCAGCAGCTTGGATGCGGGCGGGAGCTATGGCTACACCTTC. Protein sequence: CASSLDAGGSYGYTF.

The CDR3 reads CATSTTPNANQPQHF. As DNA, the CDR3 is TGTGCCACCAGCACAACCCCCAATGCCAATCAGCCCCAGCATTTT. The V gene is TRBV15, the J gene TRBJ1-5; D unresolved. Deletions cut 4 bases from V and 3 bases from J, with 13 bases between. The CDR3 spans 15 residues. Looked up from germline, CDR1 is LNHNV and CDR2 is YYDKDF (reference sequence).